The 29 T cell receptor beta chains below were found in one sample sequenced in a study of shared clonotypes between healthy human individuals. Profiled with immunoSEQ multiplex PCR; TCRdb holds only in-frame clones, not every one. In the table there are some 2 million clones, around 96% of which are singletons. The naive CD8 population came from CD45RO-negative cells selected for CCR7, without terminally differentiated effector memory CD45RA+ cells. The sample comprised naive CD8+ T cells sorted from blood. These receptors came from a young man in good health.

The chain combines TRBV2 with TRBJ2-1; TRBD2 agrees at 7 bases. The germline V gene has CDR1 SNHLY and CDR2 FYNNEI. Unmatched junction bases numbered 16, after V lost 2 bases and J lost 9 bases. This CDR3 contains 17 residues. The CDR3: CASSEHMGEGRWSEQFF. The DNA of the CDR3 is TGTGCCAGCAGTGAACATATGGGGGAGGGCCGGTGGAGTGAGCAGTTCTTC.

V gene TRBV27 combines with J gene TRBJ2-2, with unresolved D. Germline-derived CDR1 and CDR2 are MNHEY and SMNVEV (reference sequence). This CDR3 spans 12 amino acids. V lost 4 bases and J 6 bases, leaving 6 bases between the germline ends. CDR3 in amino acids: CASSSLAGELFF. DNA for the CDR3: TGTGCCAGCAGTTCCTTGGCCGGGGAGCTGTTTTTT.

The V gene is TRBV20-1, the J gene TRBJ2-4, with D unresolved. The CDR3 has 11 amino acids. Germline V gene sequence: CDR1 DFQATT, CDR2 SNEGSKA (reference sequence). V was shortened by 3 bases and J by 9 bases, with 9 bases between the two germline ends. The chain's CDR3 is CSARKDPIQYF. The CDR3 DNA sequence: TGCAGTGCTAGGAAGGATCCCATTCAGTACTTC.

J is TRBJ2-7 and V is TRBV2; D could derive from TRBD1 or TRBD2 (5 bases each). CDR1 and CDR2 (germline): SNHLY, FYNNEI. V lost 7 bases, J lost 3 bases, and 13 bases lay in between. This CDR3 is built from 13 residues. The DNA of the CDR3 is TGTGCCAGCACGCGAGGGGCTAACTACGAGCAGTACTTC. Encoded protein: CASTRGANYEQYF.

V and J are TRBV7-3 and TRBJ2-1, with 10 bases matching TRBD2. Germline loops: CDR1 SGHTA, CDR2 FQGTGA. The CDR3 covers 15 residues. The junction had 10 bases not matched to a gene; V was cut back by 5 bases and J by 9 bases. The CDR3 region is CASSPAASGGLEQFF. CDR3 DNA: TGTGCCAGCAGCCCCGCGGCTAGCGGGGGCCTTGAGCAGTTCTTC.

This clone was detected ten times or more. The chain recombines TRBV7-9 with TRBJ2-7, with 7 bases identical to TRBD1. The CDR3 extends over 15 amino acids. The V segment lost 4 bases and the J segment 2 bases; nucleotides outside the gene matches: 8. From germline, CDR1 is SEHNR and CDR2 FQNEAQ (reference sequence). The CDR3 spells CASSSRQGNTYEQYF. In nucleotides, the CDR3 is TGTGCCAGCAGCTCACGACAGGGCAACACCTACGAGCAGTACTTC.

The chain employs TRBV27 and TRBJ2-7; D might be TRBD2 (6 bases). The CDR3 is 15 residues long. Per the germline V gene, CDR1 is MNHEY and CDR2 is SMNVEV (reference sequence). Trimming took off 4 bases at V and 10 bases at J, with 23 bases between the two ends. The CDR3 DNA follows: TGTGCCAGCAGTTCCCGGGACTCAAACCCTTCTTATCAGTACTTC. Translating it yields CASSSRDSNPSYQYF.

This clone was recorded once. The chain employs TRBV28 and TRBJ1-2; D gene unclear. V was cut by 3 bases and J by 0 bases, with 8 bases left in between. The CDR3 has 14 amino acids. Germline loops: CDR1 MDHEN, CDR2 SYDVKM. The CDR3 here is CASSFLETNYGYTF. CDR3 nucleotides: TGTGCCAGCAGTTTTCTGGAGACTAACTATGGCTACACCTTC.

Points on this clone: This CDR3 is also generated by other DNA sequences in the sample. V is TRBV27 and J is TRBJ1-6; D is uncertain. Between the trimmed V and J ends, which lost 5 bases and 6 bases, there was a span of 8 bases. This CDR3 region has 13 residues. Germline-derived CDR1 and CDR2 are MNHEY and SMNVEV (reference sequence). CDR3 in amino acids: CASSPGPNSPLHF. Written as DNA, the CDR3 is TGTGCCAGCAGTCCTGGCCCTAATTCACCCCTCCACTTT.

The CDR3 sequence is CASSLQGTGNTIYF. The DNA of the CDR3 is TGCGCCAGCAGCCTACAGGGGACTGGAAACACCATATATTTT. The V and J genes are TRBV4-3 and TRBJ1-3, with TRBD1 matching over 7 bases. The germline V gene encodes CDR1 LGHNA and CDR2 YSLEER. The CDR3 consists of 14 residues. V was pared by 4 bases and J by 2 bases, with 2 bases of the junction left unmatched.

The chain combines TRBV7-2 with TRBJ2-3; maybe TRBD2 (5 bases). Trimming cost V 5 bases and J 0 bases, with 12 bases left between them. The CDR3 sequence is 15 residues long. Germline CDR1 and CDR2: SGHTA and FQGNSA. CDR3: CASSLERASTDTQYF. The DNA of the CDR3 is TGTGCCAGCAGCCTCGAGAGGGCGAGCACAGATACGCAGTATTTT.

V gene TRBV7-8 combines with J gene TRBJ2-7; 7 bases match TRBD1. With V trimmed by 1 base and J by 3 bases, 9 bases remained unmatched. The CDR3 is made up of 16 amino acids. In germline, CDR1 is SGHVS, CDR2 FQNEAQ. The CDR3 DNA reads TGTGCCAGCAGCTTAGGGACAGGCCTGGTAGGCTACGAGCAGTACTTC. It codes for CASSLGTGLVGYEQYF.

The J gene is TRBJ1-2, the V gene TRBV14; D is ambiguous. With 4 bases removed from V and 2 bases from J, the gap between germline ends came to 11 bases. The germline V gene encodes CDR1 SGHDN and CDR2 FVKESK. The CDR3 extends over 14 amino acids. The CDR3 nucleotides are TGTGCCAGCAGCCCCCGGCCGGAGAACTATGGCTACACCTTC. Amino acid sequence: CASSPRPENYGYTF.

This chain uses TRBV4-3 with TRBJ2-3; D might be TRBD1 (5 bases). The CDR3 is 17 amino acids. V was shortened by 0 bases and J by 5 bases, with 18 bases between the two germline ends. Germline loops: CDR1 LGHNA, CDR2 YSLEER. The CDR3 DNA sequence: TGCGCCAGCAGCCAAGAAATCTTAGGGGCTGAAGTAGATACGCAGTATTTT. It yields the protein CASSQEILGAEVDTQYF.

The V call is TRBV10-3, the J call TRBJ2-2; 11 nucleotides match TRBD2. CDR1 and CDR2 (germline): ENHRY, SYGVKD. The CDR3 has 16 residues. Germline trimming cut 6 bases from V and 5 bases from J; bases unmatched to any gene: 8. The CDR3: CAISWTSGLRTGELFF. CDR3 in DNA: TGTGCCATCAGCTGGACTAGCGGGTTGAGGACCGGGGAGCTGTTTTTT.

CDR3 residues: CASSVGLEHYEQYF. CDR3 coding DNA: TGTGCCAGCAGCGTAGGCCTAGAGCACTACGAGCAGTACTTC. The chain links TRBV9 to TRBJ2-7, with unresolved D. This CDR3 has 14 amino acids. Trimming left V 0 bases short and J 3 bases short, with 10 bases between. The germline CDR1 and CDR2 sequences are SGDLS and YYNGEE. The variable domain in full, completed from reference TRBV9 and TRBJ2-7, reads DSGVTQTPKHLITATGQRVTLRCSPRSGDLSVYWYQQSLDQGLQFLIQYYNGEERAKGNILERFSAQQFPDLHSELNLSSLELGDSALYFCASSVGLEHYEQYFGPGTRLTVT.

This clone has just one count. The genes are TRBV29-1 and TRBJ2-3; possible D gene TRBD1, 6 bases. V was pared by 0 bases and J by 3 bases, with 13 bases between. The CDR3 runs 15 residues. Germline CDR1 SQVTM, CDR2 ANQGSEA. Written as DNA, the CDR3 is TGCAGCGTTGAAGAAGGGCAGGGGAAGACAGATACGCAGTATTTT. It encodes CSVEEGQGKTDTQYF.

In the case of this clone: The same CDR3 arises from other DNA sequences in this sample as well. V is TRBV5-1 and J is TRBJ2-7; weak D call: TRBD1 (5 bases). V was clipped by 4 bases and J by 4 bases, with 9 bases between them. The CDR3 has 12 residues. The germline V gene encodes CDR1 SGHRS and CDR2 YFSETQ. The CDR3 loop is CASSLQGYEQYF. CDR3 sequence (DNA): TGCGCCAGCAGCCTTCAGGGTTACGAGCAGTACTTC.

The gene calls are TRBV5-6 and TRBJ1-1; D might be TRBD1 (6 bases). This CDR3 has 14 residues. Trimming cost V 4 bases and J 6 bases, with 16 bases left between them. CDR1 SGHDT and CDR2 YYEEEE come from the germline V gene. The CDR3 loop reads CASSPASGTSEAFF. In DNA, the CDR3 is TGTGCCAGCAGCCCCGCGTCTGGGACATCTGAAGCTTTCTTT.

The chain carries TRBV6-1 and TRBJ1-2; possible D gene TRBD1, 6 bases. Germline values: CDR1 MNHNS, CDR2 SASEGT. The CDR3 length is 13 residues. V was trimmed by 4 bases and J by 9 bases, leaving 15 bases between them. CDR3 in amino acids: CASSVTGSGSYTF. CDR3 nucleotide sequence: TGTGCCAGCAGTGTAACAGGGTCAGGCAGCTACACCTTC.

The V gene is TRBV6-5, the J gene TRBJ2-7; D gene uncertain. The CDR3 consists of 14 residues. CDR1 and CDR2 from the germline V gene are MNHEY and SVGAGI. Trimming removed 4 bases from V and 0 bases from J, with 10 bases in between. CDR3 region: CASSSSMDSYEQYF. The CDR3, as DNA: TGTGCCAGCAGTTCGTCGATGGACTCCTACGAGCAGTACTTC.

The chain is built from TRBV11-1 and TRBJ2-7; 8 bases fit TRBD2. This CDR3 contains 15 residues. CDR1 is SGHAT, CDR2 FQDESV, per germline (reference sequence). The J segment lost 3 bases and the V segment lost 5 bases, leaving 9 bases of the junction unmatched. CDR3 sequence reads: CASSPPDSGNYEQYF. CDR3 DNA sequence: TGTGCCAGCAGCCCGCCGGATAGCGGGAACTACGAGCAGTACTTC.

This sequence joins TRBV9 and TRBJ1-3, with D unresolved. V lost 3 bases and J 0 bases, leaving 13 bases between the germline ends. The V gene's germline CDR1 is SGDLS and CDR2 YYNGEE. This CDR3 has 16 amino acids. CDR3 protein: CASSGQDGLSGNTIYF. CDR3 DNA sequence: TGTGCCAGCAGCGGGCAGGACGGACTCTCTGGAAACACCATATATTTT. The full variable domain, rest sourced from reference TRBV9 and TRBJ1-3, is DSGVTQTPKHLITATGQRVTLRCSPRSGDLSVYWYQQSLDQGLQFLIQYYNGEERAKGNILERFSAQQFPDLHSELNLSSLELGDSALYFCASSGQDGLSGNTIYFGEGSWLTVV.

The chain is built from TRBV4-3 and TRBJ2-2; 15 bases map to TRBD2. This CDR3 has 20 residues. V dropped 5 bases and J dropped 0; count of bases not matched to a gene: 10. Germline CDR1 is LGHNA and CDR2 is YSLEER. The chain's CDR3 is CASSTRTSGRAVTNTGELFF. CDR3 coding DNA: TGCGCCAGCAGCACCCGGACTAGCGGGAGGGCCGTCACGAACACCGGGGAGCTGTTTTTT.

The chain recombines TRBV5-6 with TRBJ2-7; TRBD2 matches at 11 bases. The CDR3 extends over 17 amino acids. Germline V CDR1 and CDR2: SGHDT, YYEEEE. The V gene end was trimmed by 0 bases and the J gene end by 5 bases; junction bases not matched to a gene: 10. CDR3 bases: TGTGCCAGCAGCTTGGAAGGGACTAGCGGACCGCGGGACGAGCAGTACTTC. It is translated as CASSLEGTSGPRDEQYF.

V and J are TRBV7-9 and TRBJ2-6, with D hard to call. Germline CDR1 reads SEHNR; CDR2 reads FQNEAQ (reference sequence). Trimming took 5 bases from V and 1 from J, leaving 3 bases between them. The CDR3 has 13 amino acids. The CDR3 region is CASSPSGANVLTF. CDR3 nucleotides: TGTGCCAGCAGCCCATCTGGGGCCAACGTCCTGACTTTC.

This clone was found once. Other DNA sequences in the sample encode the same CDR3. The chain recombines TRBV4-1 with TRBJ2-7, with D possibly being TRBD2 (5 bases). Germline lookup yields CDR1 MGHRA and CDR2 YSYEKL. Trimming removed 2 bases from V and 3 bases from J, with 11 bases in between. This CDR3 is built from 14 residues. CDR3 in DNA: TGCGCCAGCAGCCAACGGGCAGGAGGCTACGAGCAGTACTTC. It translates to CASSQRAGGYEQYF.

CDR3 sequence reads: CASSLGASGQGFYSNQPQHF. The CDR3 nucleotides are TGCGCCAGCAGCTTGGGGGCATCGGGACAGGGTTTCTATAGCAATCAGCCCCAGCATTTT. This chain links TRBV5-1 with TRBJ1-5, with 9 nucleotides matching TRBD1. The CDR3 length is 20 residues. From germline, CDR1 is SGHRS and CDR2 YFSETQ. With V trimmed by 0 bases and J by 0 bases, 13 bases remained unmatched.

The rearrangement uses TRBV10-2 and TRBJ1-4, with TRBD1 matching 9 bases. The junction had 8 bases not matched to a gene; V was cut back by 11 bases and J by 7 bases. Germline assignment: CDR1 WSHSY and CDR2 SAAADI. The CDR3 spans 13 residues. CDR3 nucleotides: TGCGCCTCAACAGGGGGCTCGTTTGAAAAACTGTTTTTT. This codes for CASTGGSFEKLFF.